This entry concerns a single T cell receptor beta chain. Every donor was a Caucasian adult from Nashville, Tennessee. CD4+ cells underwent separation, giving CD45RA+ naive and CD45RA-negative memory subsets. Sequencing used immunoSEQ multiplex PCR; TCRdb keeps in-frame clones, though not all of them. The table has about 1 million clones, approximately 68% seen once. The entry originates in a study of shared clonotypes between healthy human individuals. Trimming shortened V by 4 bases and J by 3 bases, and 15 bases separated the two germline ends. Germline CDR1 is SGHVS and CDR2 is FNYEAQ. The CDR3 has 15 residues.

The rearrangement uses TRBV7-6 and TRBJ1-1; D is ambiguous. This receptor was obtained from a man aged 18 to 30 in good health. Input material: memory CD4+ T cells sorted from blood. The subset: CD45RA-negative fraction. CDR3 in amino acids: CASSSREDGYTEAFF. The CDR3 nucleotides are TGTGCCAGCAGCTCTCGGGAGGACGGTTACACTGAAGCTTTCTTT.